These 23 T cell receptor beta chains came from one sample sequenced in a study of blood T cell repertoires in COVID-19. TCRdb's copy holds only in-frame clones and misses some; the assay was immunoSEQ multiplex PCR. The data show about 100,000 clones, with about 79% seen just once and approximately 3.4% held by the top ten. The specimen sequenced was peripheral blood. The receptors stem from an elderly woman with active or convalescent COVID-19.

The chain employs TRBV12-3 or TRBV12-4 and TRBJ1-6; possibly TRBD1 for D (5 bases). CDR3 length: 13 amino acids. V lost 6 bases, J lost 9 bases, and 12 bases lay in between. Written as DNA, the CDR3 is TGTGCCAGCAGCGAACGGGGGGGTTCACCCCTCCACTTT. Translating it yields CASSERGGSPLHF.

This clone was observed a few times. The V gene is TRBV27, the J gene TRBJ1-5; D not resolved. The V gene lost 2 bases and the J gene lost 4 bases, with 6 bases spanning the gap. Germline V lookup: CDR1 MNHEY, CDR2 SMNVEV (reference sequence). The CDR3 spans 13 residues. The CDR3 DNA is TGTGCCAGCAGTTTAGCCAGAAATCAGCCCCAGCATTTT. As protein: CASSLARNQPQHF.

This chain joins TRBV6-2 or TRBV6-3 and TRBJ1-5, with 7 bases fitting TRBD1. Germline CDR1 and CDR2: MNHEY and SVGEGT. J was trimmed by 0 bases and V by 4 bases; bases with no gene match: 6. There are 16 residues in the CDR3. CDR3 bases: TGTGCCAGCAGTTCCGCGGACAGGCTTAGCAATCAGCCCCAGCATTTT. Its translation: CASSSADRLSNQPQHF.

CDR3 loop: CASSGSSWGNEQFF. Here the CDR3 DNA reads TGTGCCAGCAGTGGTTCTAGCTGGGGCAATGAGCAGTTCTTC. The gene calls are TRBV6-4 and TRBJ2-1, with D maybe TRBD2 (5 bases). Looked up from germline, CDR1 is MRHNA and CDR2 is SNTAGT. The CDR3 spans 14 residues. V shed 4 bases and J shed 6 bases, with 13 bases lying between them.

V usage is TRBV28 and J usage is TRBJ2-4, with D possibly matching TRBD2 (7 bases). The germline V gene has CDR1 MDHEN and CDR2 SYDVKM. The CDR3 length is 16 residues. V was pared by 5 bases and J by 0 bases, with 14 bases between. In DNA, the CDR3 is TGTGCCAGCAGTCCACGGGGGGCTGGAGCCAAAAACATTCAGTACTTC. Amino acids: CASSPRGAGAKNIQYF.

V gene TRBV7-8 combines with J gene TRBJ2-7; TRBD1 matches at 8 bases. CDR1 is SGHVS, CDR2 FQNEAQ, per germline. The CDR3 is made up of 15 amino acids. V was pared by 5 bases and J by 0 bases, with 6 bases of the junction left unmatched. CDR3 bases: TGTGCCAGCAGCCCAAGACAGGGGAGCTCCTACGAGCAGTACTTC. Protein product: CASSPRQGSSYEQYF.

The chain uses TRBV7-2 and TRBJ2-1; D may be TRBD2 (5 bases). Per the germline V gene, CDR1 is SGHTA and CDR2 is FQGNSA. V was clipped by 5 bases and J by 6 bases, with 14 bases between them. The CDR3 totals 14 residues. The CDR3 loop is CASSPDSNTNEQFF. CDR3 nucleotides: TGTGCCAGCAGCCCGGACTCTAACACCAATGAGCAGTTCTTC.

This chain links TRBV6-1 with TRBJ2-7; TRBD1 matches at 8 bases. In germline, CDR1 is MNHNS, CDR2 SASEGT. This CDR3 region has 15 residues. With 1 base clipped from V and 4 bases from J, the junction kept 6 bases outside the gene matches. This CDR3 is CASSEVAGGWYEQYF. Written as DNA, the CDR3 is TGTGCCAGCAGTGAAGTTGCAGGGGGCTGGTACGAGCAGTACTTC.

The chain links TRBV3-1 (or the pseudogene TRBV3-2) to TRBJ1-5; possibly TRBD1 for D (5 bases). Trimming cost V 1 base and J 3 bases, with 16 bases left between them. The germline gives CDR1 LGHDT, CDR2 YNNKEL (reference sequence). CDR3 size: 17 residues. The CDR3 DNA is TGTGCCAGCAGCCAAGGGGCCGGGCAGGGTCCCAATCAGCCCCAGCATTTT. Protein sequence: CASSQGAGQGPNQPQHF.

This clone occurred a few times. This rearrangement joins TRBV27 to TRBJ2-3; D perhaps matches TRBD2 (5 bases). The V and J ends lost 3 bases and 5 bases respectively, with 12 bases between them. The germline V gene encodes CDR1 MNHEY and CDR2 SMNVEV (reference sequence). CDR3 size: 14 residues. The CDR3, as DNA: TGTGCCAGCAGTTTGTCTAGCAGCGGAGATACGCAGTATTTT. This codes for CASSLSSSGDTQYF.

CDR3 sequence (DNA): TGTGCCATCAGTGATGGGACAGTTTACAATGAGCAGTTCTTC. It specifies CAISDGTVYNEQFF. The chain carries TRBV10-3 and TRBJ2-1; 7 positions agree with TRBD1. The CDR3 is 14 amino acids. The trim removed 3 bases at V and 4 bases at J, leaving 3 bases unmatched. Per the germline V gene, CDR1 is ENHRY and CDR2 is SYGVKD.

CDR3 sequence reads: CASSPAGTSGEETQYF. CDR3 coding DNA: TGTGCCAGCAGTCCAGCCGGGACTAGCGGGGAAGAGACCCAGTACTTC. This sequence joins TRBV6-6 and TRBJ2-5, with 13 bases lining up with TRBD2. With V trimmed by 5 bases and J by 3 bases, 6 bases remained unmatched. Germline V gene sequence: CDR1 MNHNY, CDR2 SVGAGI (reference sequence). This CDR3 contains 16 residues.

The J gene is TRBJ1-2, the V gene TRBV4-2; 8 nucleotides match TRBD1. The CDR3 sequence is 15 residues long. V lost 0 bases, J lost 7 bases, and 7 bases stayed unmatched. Germline V CDR1 and CDR2: LGHNA, YNFKEQ. CDR3: CASSQDYSTGAGYTF. The CDR3 nucleotides are TGTGCCAGCAGCCAAGATTATTCGACAGGGGCTGGCTACACCTTC.

The rearrangement links TRBV30 to TRBJ1-5; TRBD1 is a possible D gene (6 bases). The V gene lost 4 bases and the J gene lost 2 bases, with 9 bases spanning the gap. CDR1 is GTSNPN, CDR2 SVGIG, per germline (reference sequence). This CDR3 comprises 13 residues. CDR3 loop: CAWTPGGNQPQHF. The CDR3 DNA sequence: TGTGCCTGGACCCCAGGGGGCAATCAGCCCCAGCATTTT.

The chain has TRBV7-8 and TRBJ1-3, with D unclear. V gave up 0 bases and J gave up 4 bases, with 7 bases separating them. The length of the CDR3 is 14 residues. Germline CDR1 SGHVS, CDR2 FQNEAQ. The CDR3: CASSLAGGGNTIYF. CDR3 in DNA: TGTGCCAGCAGCTTAGCGGGAGGCGGAAACACCATATATTTT.

The rearrangement joins TRBV11-2 to TRBJ2-7, with 13 bases matching TRBD2. The CDR3 contains 17 residues. The trim removed 4 bases at V and 3 bases at J, leaving 9 bases unmatched. Germline CDR1 reads SGHAT; CDR2 reads FQNNGV. The DNA for the CDR3 is TGTGCCAGCAGCTACCGCGGGACTAGCGGGACGTACTACGAGCAGTACTTC. Residues: CASSYRGTSGTYYEQYF.

This clone was seen a few times. This chain uses TRBV7-9 with TRBJ2-7; the D gene is possibly TRBD2 (6 bases). Germline loops: CDR1 SEHNR, CDR2 FQNEAQ (reference sequence). The CDR3 sequence is 12 residues long. Trimming removed 5 bases at V and 2 bases at J, with 7 bases between. The CDR3 is CASSGGTYEQYF. The CDR3 DNA follows: TGTGCCAGCAGCGGGGGGACCTACGAGCAGTACTTC. The full variable domain, its missing parts supplied by reference TRBV7-9 and TRBJ2-7, is DTGVSQNPRHKITKRGQNVTFRCDPISEHNRLYWYRQTLGQGPEFLTYFQNEAQLEKSRLLSDRFSAERPKGSFSTLEIQRTEQGDSAMYLCASSGGTYEQYFGPGTRLTVT.

The chain carries TRBV6-2 or TRBV6-3 and TRBJ2-3, with 7 bases matching TRBD2. The V gene end was trimmed by 4 bases and the J gene end by 6 bases; junction bases not matched to a gene: 7. This CDR3 contains 14 residues. Looked up from germline, CDR1 is MNHEY and CDR2 is SVGEGT. The CDR3 loop is CASSSQTSLDTQYF. The CDR3 DNA reads as TGTGCCAGCAGTTCCCAGACTAGCCTGGATACGCAGTATTTT.

The chain links TRBV18 to TRBJ2-1; 8 bases match TRBD2. CDR3 length: 16 residues. The ends lost 2 bases at V and 12 bases at J; junction bases unmatched: 15. Germline loops: CDR1 KGHSH, CDR2 LQKENI. The CDR3 region is CASSPTLAETYHLQFF. CDR3 sequence (DNA): TGTGCCAGCTCACCAACACTAGCGGAGACCTACCACTTGCAGTTCTTC.

The rearrangement links TRBV14 to TRBJ1-1; TRBD1 matches 7 bases. The CDR3 sequence is 15 residues long. With V trimmed by 0 bases and J by 8 bases, 9 bases remained unmatched. Germline values: CDR1 SGHDN, CDR2 FVKESK. CDR3 sequence reads: CASSQDWRGTAEAFF. The DNA of the CDR3 is TGTGCCAGCAGCCAAGATTGGAGGGGGACAGCCGAAGCTTTCTTT.

The V and J genes are TRBV11-2 and TRBJ2-5; 8 bases map to TRBD1. Germline CDR1 SGHAT, CDR2 FQNNGV. This CDR3 is 15 amino acids long. V was clipped by 7 bases and J by 5 bases; unmatched bases: 12. CDR3 region: CASTTAQGARETQYF. CDR3 bases: TGTGCCAGCACAACTGCCCAGGGGGCACGGGAGACCCAGTACTTC.

V gene TRBV9 combines with J gene TRBJ2-5; 11 bases fit TRBD2. Germline assignment: CDR1 SGDLS and CDR2 YYNGEE. This CDR3 region has 16 residues. J lost 4 bases, V lost 0 bases, and 5 bases had no gene match. The CDR3 bases are TGTGCCAGCAGCGTAGGCACTAGCGGGGGCCCAGAGACCCAGTACTTC. It specifies CASSVGTSGGPETQYF.

This chain connects TRBV5-5 to TRBJ1-2; TRBD1 aligns across 9 bases. CDR1 and CDR2 from the germline V gene are SGHKS and YYEKEE (reference sequence). The trim removed 2 bases at V and 8 bases at J, leaving 10 bases unmatched. The CDR3 is made up of 15 amino acids. The CDR3 bases are TGTGCCAGCAGCTTTGATCCACACAGGGGGCTAGGCTACACCTTC. Amino acid sequence: CASSFDPHRGLGYTF. Filled out from reference TRBV5-5 and TRBJ1-2, the complete variable domain reads DAGVTQSPTHLIKTRGQQVTLRCSPISGHKSVSWYQQVLGQGPQFIFQYYEKEERGRGNFPDRFSARQFPNYSSELNVNALLLGDSALYLCASSFDPHRGLGYTFGSGTRLTVV.